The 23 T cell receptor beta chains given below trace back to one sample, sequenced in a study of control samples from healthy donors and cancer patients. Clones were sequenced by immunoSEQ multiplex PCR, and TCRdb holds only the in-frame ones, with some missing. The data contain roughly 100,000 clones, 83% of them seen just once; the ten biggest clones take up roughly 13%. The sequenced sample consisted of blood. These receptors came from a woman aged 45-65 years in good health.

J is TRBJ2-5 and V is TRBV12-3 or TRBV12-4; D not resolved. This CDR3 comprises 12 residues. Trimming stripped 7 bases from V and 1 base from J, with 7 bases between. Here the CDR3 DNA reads TGTGCCAGCACGACTCTCCAAGAGACCCAGTACTTC. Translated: CASTTLQETQYF.

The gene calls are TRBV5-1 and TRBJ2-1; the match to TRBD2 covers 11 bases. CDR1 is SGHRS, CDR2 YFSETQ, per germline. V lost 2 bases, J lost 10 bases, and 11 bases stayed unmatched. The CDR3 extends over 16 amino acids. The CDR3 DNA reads TGCGCCAGCAGCTTTGGAAGTAGCGGGAGGGCCAAGGAGCAGTTCTTC. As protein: CASSFGSSGRAKEQFF.

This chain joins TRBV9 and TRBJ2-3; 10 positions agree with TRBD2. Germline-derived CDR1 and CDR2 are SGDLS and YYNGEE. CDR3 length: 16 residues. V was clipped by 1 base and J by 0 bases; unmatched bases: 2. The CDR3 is CASSVLAGASTDTQYF. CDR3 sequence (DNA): TGTGCCAGCAGCGTACTAGCGGGGGCTAGCACAGATACGCAGTATTTT.

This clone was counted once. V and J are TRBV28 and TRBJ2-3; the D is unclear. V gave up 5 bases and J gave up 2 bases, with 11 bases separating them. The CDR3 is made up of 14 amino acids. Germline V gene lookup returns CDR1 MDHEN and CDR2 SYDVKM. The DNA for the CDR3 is TGTGCCAGCAGTACCGGCGGCCTCACAGATACGCAGTATTTT. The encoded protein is CASSTGGLTDTQYF.

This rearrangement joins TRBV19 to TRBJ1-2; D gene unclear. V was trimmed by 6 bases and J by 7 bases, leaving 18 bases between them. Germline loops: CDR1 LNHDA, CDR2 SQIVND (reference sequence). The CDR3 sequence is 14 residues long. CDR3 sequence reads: CASSSRIGGFGYTF. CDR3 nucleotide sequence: TGTGCCAGTAGCTCACGGATAGGAGGGTTTGGCTACACCTTC.

CDR3 protein: CASGLAPGFGGGSFREQFF. CDR3 in DNA: TGTGCTAGTGGTTTGGCCCCCGGCTTCGGGGGGGGGAGCTTCAGGGAGCAGTTCTTC. The rearrangement links TRBV12-5 to TRBJ2-1; 8 bases align to TRBD2. CDR3 length: 19 residues. Germline trimming cut 1 base from V and 10 bases from J; bases unmatched to any gene: 21. Germline CDR1 is LGHNT and CDR2 is FRNRAP. Full variable domain (outside the CDR3, taken from reference TRBV12-5 and TRBJ2-1): DARVTQTPRHKVTEMGQEVTMRCQPILGHNTVFWYRQTMMQGLELLAYFRNRAPLDDSGMPKDRFSAEMPDATLATLKIQPSEPRDSAVYFCASGLAPGFGGGSFREQFFGPGTRLTVL.

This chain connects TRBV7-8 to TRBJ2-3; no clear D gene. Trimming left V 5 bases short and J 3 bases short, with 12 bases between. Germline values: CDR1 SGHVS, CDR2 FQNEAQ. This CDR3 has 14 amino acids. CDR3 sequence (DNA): TGTGCCAGCAGCCCATTATTGCGTACAGATACGCAGTATTTT. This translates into CASSPLLRTDTQYF.

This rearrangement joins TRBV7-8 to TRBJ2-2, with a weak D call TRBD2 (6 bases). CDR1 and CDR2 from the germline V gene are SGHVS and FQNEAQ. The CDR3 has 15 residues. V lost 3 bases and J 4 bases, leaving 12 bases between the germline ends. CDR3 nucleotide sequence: TGTGCCAGCAGCTTTATGGAGGGAGGCACCGGGGAGCTGTTTTTT. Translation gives CASSFMEGGTGELFF.

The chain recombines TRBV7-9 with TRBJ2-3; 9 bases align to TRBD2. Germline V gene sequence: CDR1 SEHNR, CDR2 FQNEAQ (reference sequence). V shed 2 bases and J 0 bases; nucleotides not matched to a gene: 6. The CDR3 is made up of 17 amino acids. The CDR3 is CASSLYGAGGSTDTQYF. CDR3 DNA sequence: TGTGCCAGCAGCTTATACGGAGCGGGGGGTAGCACAGATACGCAGTATTTT. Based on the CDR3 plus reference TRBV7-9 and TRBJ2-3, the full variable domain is DTGVSQNPRHKITKRGQNVTFRCDPISEHNRLYWYRQTLGQGPEFLTYFQNEAQLEKSRLLSDRFSAERPKGSFSTLEIQRTEQGDSAMYLCASSLYGAGGSTDTQYFGPGTRLTVL.

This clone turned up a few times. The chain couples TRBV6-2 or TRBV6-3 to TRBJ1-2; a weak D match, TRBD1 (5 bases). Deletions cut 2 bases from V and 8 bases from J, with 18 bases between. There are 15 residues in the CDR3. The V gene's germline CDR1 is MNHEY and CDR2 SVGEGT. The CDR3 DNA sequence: TGTGCCAGCAGTTACGGGGCCGGGAGCCTAACGGGCTACACCTTC. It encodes CASSYGAGSLTGYTF.

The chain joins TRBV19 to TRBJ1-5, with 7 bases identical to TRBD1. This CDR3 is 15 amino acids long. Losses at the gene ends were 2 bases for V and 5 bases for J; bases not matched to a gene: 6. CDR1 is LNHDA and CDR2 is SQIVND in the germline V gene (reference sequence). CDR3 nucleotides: TGTGCCAGTAGTATACGACAGGGAGGCCATCAGCCCCAGCATTTT. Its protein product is CASSIRQGGHQPQHF.

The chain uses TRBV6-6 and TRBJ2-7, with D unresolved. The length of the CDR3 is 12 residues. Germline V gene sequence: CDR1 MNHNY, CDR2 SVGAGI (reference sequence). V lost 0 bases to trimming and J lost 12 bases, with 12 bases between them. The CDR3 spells CASSYSQAHWYF. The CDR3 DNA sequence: TGTGCCAGCAGTTACTCCCAGGCCCACTGGTACTTC.

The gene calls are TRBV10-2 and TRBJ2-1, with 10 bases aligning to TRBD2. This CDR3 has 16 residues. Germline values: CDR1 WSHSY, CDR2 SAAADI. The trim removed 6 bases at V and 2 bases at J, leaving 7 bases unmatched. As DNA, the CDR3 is TGCGCCAGCAGCGGCGGGCTAGCGGGAGCCTACAATGAGCAGTTCTTC. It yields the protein CASSGGLAGAYNEQFF.

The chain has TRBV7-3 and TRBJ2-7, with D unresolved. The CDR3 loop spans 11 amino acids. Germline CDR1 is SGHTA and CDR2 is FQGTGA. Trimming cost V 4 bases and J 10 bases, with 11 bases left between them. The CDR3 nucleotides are TGTGCCAGCAGCTCAGCGACAATACAGTACTTC. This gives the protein CASSSATIQYF.

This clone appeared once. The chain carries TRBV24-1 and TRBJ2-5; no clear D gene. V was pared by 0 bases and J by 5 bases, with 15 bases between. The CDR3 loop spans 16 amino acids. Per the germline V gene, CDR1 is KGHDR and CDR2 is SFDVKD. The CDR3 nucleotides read TGTGCCACCAGTGATTTGGGGCAGGTTTTGAGGGAGACCCAGTACTTC. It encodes CATSDLGQVLRETQYF.

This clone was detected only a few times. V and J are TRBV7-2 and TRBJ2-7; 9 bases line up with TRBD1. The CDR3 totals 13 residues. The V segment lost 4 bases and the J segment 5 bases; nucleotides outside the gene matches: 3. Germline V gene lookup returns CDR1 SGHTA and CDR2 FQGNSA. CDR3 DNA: TGTGCCAGCAGCTGGGGGACAGGGAACGAGCAGTACTTC. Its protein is CASSWGTGNEQYF. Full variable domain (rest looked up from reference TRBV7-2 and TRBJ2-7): GAGVSQSPSNKVTEKGKDVELRCDPISGHTALYWYRQSLGQGLEFLIYFQGNSAPDKSGLPSDRFSAERTGGSVSTLTIQRTQQEDSAVYLCASSWGTGNEQYFGPGTRLTVT.

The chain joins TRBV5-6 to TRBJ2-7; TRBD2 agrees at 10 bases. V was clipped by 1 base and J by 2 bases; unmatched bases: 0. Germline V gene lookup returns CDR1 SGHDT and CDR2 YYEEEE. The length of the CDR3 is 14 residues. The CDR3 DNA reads TGTGCCAGCAGCTTGACTAGCGGGACCTACGAGCAGTACTTC. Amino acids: CASSLTSGTYEQYF.

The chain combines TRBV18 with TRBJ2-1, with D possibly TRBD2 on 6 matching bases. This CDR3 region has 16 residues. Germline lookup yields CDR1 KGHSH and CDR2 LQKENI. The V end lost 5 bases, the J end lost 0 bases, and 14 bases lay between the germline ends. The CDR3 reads CASSSEGTFSYNEQFF. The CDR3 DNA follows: TGTGCCAGCTCATCCGAGGGGACTTTCTCCTACAATGAGCAGTTCTTC.

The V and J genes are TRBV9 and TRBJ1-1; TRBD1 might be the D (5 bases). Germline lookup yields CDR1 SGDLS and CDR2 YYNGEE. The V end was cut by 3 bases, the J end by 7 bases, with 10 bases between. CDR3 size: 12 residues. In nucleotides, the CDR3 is TGTGCCAGCAGCGCCTCAGGGAGTGAAGCTTTCTTT. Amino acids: CASSASGSEAFF.

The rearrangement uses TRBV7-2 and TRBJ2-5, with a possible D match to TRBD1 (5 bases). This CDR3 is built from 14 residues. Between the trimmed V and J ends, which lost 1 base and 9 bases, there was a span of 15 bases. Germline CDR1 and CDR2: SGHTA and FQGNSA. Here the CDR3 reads CASSLEGSAGPQYF. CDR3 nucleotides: TGTGCCAGCAGCTTAGAGGGGTCCGCCGGGCCCCAGTACTTC.

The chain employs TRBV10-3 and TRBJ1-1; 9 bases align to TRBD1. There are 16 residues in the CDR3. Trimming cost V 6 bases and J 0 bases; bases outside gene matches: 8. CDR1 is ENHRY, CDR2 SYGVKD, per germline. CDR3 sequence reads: CAIRETGQGMNTEAFF. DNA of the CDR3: TGTGCCATCAGAGAGACGGGACAGGGAATGAACACTGAAGCTTTCTTT.

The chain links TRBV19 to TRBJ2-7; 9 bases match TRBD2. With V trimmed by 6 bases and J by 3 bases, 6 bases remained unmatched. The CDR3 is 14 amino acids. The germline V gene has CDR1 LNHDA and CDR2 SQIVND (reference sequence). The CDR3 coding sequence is TGTGCCAGTAGAAGGATAGCGGGAGACTACGAGCAGTACTTC. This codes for CASRRIAGDYEQYF.

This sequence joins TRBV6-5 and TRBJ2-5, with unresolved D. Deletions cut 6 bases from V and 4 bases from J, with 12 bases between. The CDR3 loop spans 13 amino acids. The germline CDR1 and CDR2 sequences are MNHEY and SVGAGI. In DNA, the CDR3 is TGTGCCAGCAGAGATAGCCATCTAGAGACCCAGTACTTC. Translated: CASRDSHLETQYF.